The sequence of this TCR beta chain was determined in a study of blood T cell repertoires in COVID-19. Study as a whole: The samples span acute and convalescent COVID-19 from the United States, Italy and Spain. Nucleic acid was either cDNA or gDNA, and it came from T cells, B-cell-depleted T cells, or PBMCs.

In the original analysis: Amplification of reference gene primers was used by the study to estimate nucleated cell counts. Sequenced by immunoSEQ multiplex PCR; TCRdb stores in-frame clones only, minus some. V, J and clone size were drawn from that table, and D and trimming were deduced from the DNA. This sample has roughly 150,000 clones, with about 83% found just once. The ends were cut back, 7 bases at V and 1 base at J, with 20 bases in the middle. The CDR3 totals 16 residues. Germline CDR1 and CDR2: SGDLS and YYNGEE. Sequenced input: peripheral blood. J is TRBJ2-5 and V is TRBV9, with a tentative D call TRBD2 (6 bases). This receptor was taken from a woman in her sixties or seventies who had recovered from COVID-19. CDR3: CASGVGGQPFQETQYF. CDR3 coding DNA: TGTGCCAGCGGGGTGGGGGGTCAGCCTTTCCAAGAGACCCAGTACTTC.